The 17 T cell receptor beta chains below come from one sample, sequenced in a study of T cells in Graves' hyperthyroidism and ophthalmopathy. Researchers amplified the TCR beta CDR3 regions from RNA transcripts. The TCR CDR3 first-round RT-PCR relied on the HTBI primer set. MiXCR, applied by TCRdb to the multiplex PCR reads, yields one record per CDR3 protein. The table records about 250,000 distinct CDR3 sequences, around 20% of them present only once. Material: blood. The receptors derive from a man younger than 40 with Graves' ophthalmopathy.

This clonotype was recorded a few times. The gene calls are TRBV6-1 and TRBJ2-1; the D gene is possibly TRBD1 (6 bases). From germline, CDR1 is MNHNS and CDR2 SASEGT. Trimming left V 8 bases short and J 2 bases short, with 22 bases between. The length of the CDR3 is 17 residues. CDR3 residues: CASAALLGRGPYNEQFF. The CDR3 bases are TGTGCCAGCGCTGCTCTTTTGGGCAGGGGCCCCTACAATGAGCAGTTCTTC.

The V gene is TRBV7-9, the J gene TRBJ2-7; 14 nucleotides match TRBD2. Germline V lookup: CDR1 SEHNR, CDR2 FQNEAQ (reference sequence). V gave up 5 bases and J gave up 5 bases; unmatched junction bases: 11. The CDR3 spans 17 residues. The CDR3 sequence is CASSPGTSGREYHEQYF. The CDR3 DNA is TGTGCCAGCAGCCCCGGGACTAGCGGGAGAGAATACCACGAGCAGTACTTC.

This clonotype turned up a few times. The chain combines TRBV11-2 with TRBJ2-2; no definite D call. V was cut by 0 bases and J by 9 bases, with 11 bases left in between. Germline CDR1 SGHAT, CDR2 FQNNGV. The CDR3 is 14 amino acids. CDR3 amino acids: CASSLEGIGRELFF. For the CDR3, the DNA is TGTGCCAGCAGCTTAGAGGGGATTGGCCGGGAGCTGTTTTTT.

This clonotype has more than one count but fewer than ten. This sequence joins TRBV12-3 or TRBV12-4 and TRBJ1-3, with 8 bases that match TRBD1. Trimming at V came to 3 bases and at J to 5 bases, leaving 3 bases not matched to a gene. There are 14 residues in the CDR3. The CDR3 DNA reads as TGTGCCAGCAGTTTCGACAGGGGCAGAAACACCATATATTTT. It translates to CASSFDRGRNTIYF.

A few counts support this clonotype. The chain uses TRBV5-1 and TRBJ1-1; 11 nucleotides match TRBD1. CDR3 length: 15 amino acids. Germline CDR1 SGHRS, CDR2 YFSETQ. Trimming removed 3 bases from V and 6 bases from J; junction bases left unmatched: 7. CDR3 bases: TGCGCCAGCAGCTACCCGGACAGGGGGCTAGCTGAAGCTTTCTTT. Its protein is CASSYPDRGLAEAFF.

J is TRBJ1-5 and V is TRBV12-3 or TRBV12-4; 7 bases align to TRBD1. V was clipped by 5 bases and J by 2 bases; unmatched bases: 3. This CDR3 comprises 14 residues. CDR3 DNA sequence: TGTGCCAGCAGTATAACAGGGGGCAATCAGCCCCAGCATTTT. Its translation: CASSITGGNQPQHF.

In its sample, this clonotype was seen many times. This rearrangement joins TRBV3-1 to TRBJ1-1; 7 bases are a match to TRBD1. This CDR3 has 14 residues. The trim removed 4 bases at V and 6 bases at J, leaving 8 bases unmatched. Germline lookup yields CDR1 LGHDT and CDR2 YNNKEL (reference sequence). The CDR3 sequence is CASSRGGGDPEAFF. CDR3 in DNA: TGTGCCAGCAGCCGGGGAGGGGGCGACCCTGAAGCTTTCTTT. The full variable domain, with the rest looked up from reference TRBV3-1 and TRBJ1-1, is DTAVSQTPKYLVTQMGNDKSIKCEQNLGHDTMYWYKQDSKKFLKIMFSYNNKELIINETVPNRFSPKSPDKAHLNLHINSLELGDSAVYFCASSRGGGDPEAFFGQGTRLTVV.

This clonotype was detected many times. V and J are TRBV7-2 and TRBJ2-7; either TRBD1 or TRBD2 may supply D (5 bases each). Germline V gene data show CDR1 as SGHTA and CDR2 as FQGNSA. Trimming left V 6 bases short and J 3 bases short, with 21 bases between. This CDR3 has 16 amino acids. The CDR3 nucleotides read TGTGCCAGCAGTCGCGTCGGTGGGACCGGAAACTACGAGCAGTACTTC. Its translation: CASSRVGGTGNYEQYF. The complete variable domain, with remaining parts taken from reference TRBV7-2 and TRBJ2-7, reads GAGVSQSPSNKVTEKGKDVELRCDPISGHTALYWYRQSLGQGLEFLIYFQGNSAPDKSGLPSDRFSAERTGGSVSTLTIQRTQQEDSAVYLCASSRVGGTGNYEQYFGPGTRLTVT.

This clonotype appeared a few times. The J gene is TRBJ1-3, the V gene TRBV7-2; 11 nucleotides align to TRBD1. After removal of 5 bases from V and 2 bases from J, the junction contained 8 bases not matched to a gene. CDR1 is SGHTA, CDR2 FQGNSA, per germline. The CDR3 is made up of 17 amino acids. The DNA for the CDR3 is TGTGCCAGCAGCCCCAGGACAGGGGGCAGGACTGGAAACACCATATATTTT. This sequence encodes CASSPRTGGRTGNTIYF.

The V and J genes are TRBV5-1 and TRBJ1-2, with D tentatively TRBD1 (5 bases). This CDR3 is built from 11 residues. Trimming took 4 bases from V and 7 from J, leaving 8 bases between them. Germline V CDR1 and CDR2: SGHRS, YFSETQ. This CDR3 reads CASSPGFGYTF. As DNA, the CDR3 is TGCGCCAGCAGCCCAGGGTTTGGCTACACCTTC.

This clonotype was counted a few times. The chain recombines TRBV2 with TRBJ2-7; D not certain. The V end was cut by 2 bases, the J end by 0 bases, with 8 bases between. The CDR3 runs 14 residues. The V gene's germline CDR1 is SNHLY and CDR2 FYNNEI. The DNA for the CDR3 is TGTGCCAGCAGTGAAATTGGCAACTCCTACGAGCAGTACTTC. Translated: CASSEIGNSYEQYF. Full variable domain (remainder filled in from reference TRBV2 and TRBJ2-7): EPEVTQTPSHQVTQMGQEVILRCVPISNHLYFYWYRQILGQKVEFLVSFYNNEISEKSEIFDDQFSVERPDGSNFTLKIRSTKLEDSAMYFCASSEIGNSYEQYFGPGTRLTVT.

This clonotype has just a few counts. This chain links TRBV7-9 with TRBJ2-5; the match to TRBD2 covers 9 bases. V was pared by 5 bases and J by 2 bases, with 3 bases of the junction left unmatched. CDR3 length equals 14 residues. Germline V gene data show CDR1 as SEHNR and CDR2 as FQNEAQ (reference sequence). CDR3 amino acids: CASSARGGQETQYF. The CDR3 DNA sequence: TGTGCCAGCAGCGCGCGGGGGGGACAAGAGACCCAGTACTTC.

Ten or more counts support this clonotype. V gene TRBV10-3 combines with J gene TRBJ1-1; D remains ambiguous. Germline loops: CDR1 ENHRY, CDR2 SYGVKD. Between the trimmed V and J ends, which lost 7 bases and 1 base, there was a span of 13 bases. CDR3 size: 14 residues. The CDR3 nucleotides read TGTGCCATCAAGGCGGGCGCGGGGAACACTGAAGCTTTCTTT. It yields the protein CAIKAGAGNTEAFF.

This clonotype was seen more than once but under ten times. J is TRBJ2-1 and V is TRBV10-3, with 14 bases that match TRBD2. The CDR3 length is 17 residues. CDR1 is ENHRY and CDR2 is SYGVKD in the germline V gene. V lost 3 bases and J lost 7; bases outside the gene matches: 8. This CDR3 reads CAISDPGTSGSRNEQFF. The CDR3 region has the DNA TGTGCCATCAGTGACCCCGGGACTAGCGGGAGTAGGAATGAGCAGTTCTTC.

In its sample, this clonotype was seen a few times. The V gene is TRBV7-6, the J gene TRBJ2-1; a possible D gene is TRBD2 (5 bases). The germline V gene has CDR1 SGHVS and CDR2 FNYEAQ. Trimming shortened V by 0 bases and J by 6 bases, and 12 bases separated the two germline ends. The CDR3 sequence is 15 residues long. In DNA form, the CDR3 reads TGTGCCAGCAGCTTAGCACTAGAAGTGTTCAATGAGCAGTTCTTC. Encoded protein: CASSLALEVFNEQFF.

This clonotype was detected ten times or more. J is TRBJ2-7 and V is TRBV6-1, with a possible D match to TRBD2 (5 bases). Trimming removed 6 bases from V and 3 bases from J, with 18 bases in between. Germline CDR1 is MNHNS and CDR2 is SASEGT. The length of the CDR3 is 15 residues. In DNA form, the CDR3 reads TGTGCCAGCAGCCCTCTCAATACCGGGAACTACGAGCAGTACTTC. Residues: CASSPLNTGNYEQYF.

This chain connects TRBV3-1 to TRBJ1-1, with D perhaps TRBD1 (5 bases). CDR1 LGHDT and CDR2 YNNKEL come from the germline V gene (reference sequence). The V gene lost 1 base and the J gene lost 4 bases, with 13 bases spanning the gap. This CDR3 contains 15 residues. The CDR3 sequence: CASSQGWGGGTEAFF. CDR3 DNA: TGTGCCAGCAGCCAAGGATGGGGGGGTGGCACTGAAGCTTTCTTT.